What follows are 27 T cell receptor beta chains derived from one specimen sequenced in a study of Ad26.COV2.S vaccination and SARS-CoV-2 variants. Described treatment: around 19 received Ad26.COV2.S at low or high dose, single or two shots; roughly five received placebo; per-sample allocation not given. Sampling occurred on day 63 after the first vaccine or placebo injection. Method: immunoSEQ multiplex PCR; TCRdb's copy keeps in-frame clones and lacks some. The data contain 410,000 or so clones, over 75% of them seen just once; the ten biggest clones take up 12%. Sequencing was performed on peripheral blood, taken in a trial of Ad26.COV2.S vaccine versus placebo. These receptors originate from a person aged 18-65 years who received the Ad26.COV2.S COVID-19 vaccine or a placebo.

Only one count was recorded for this clone. The chain recombines TRBV9 with TRBJ2-2; D assignment may be TRBD1 or TRBD2 (5 bases each). This CDR3 spans 14 amino acids. Trimming shortened V by 8 bases and J by 0 bases, and 11 bases separated the two germline ends. CDR1 SGDLS and CDR2 YYNGEE come from the germline V gene. The CDR3 reads CASRGRANTGELFF. The DNA for the CDR3 is TGTGCCAGTCGGGGCAGGGCGAACACCGGGGAGCTGTTTTTT.

The V call is TRBV9, the J call TRBJ2-2, with 8 bases that match TRBD2. This CDR3 contains 16 residues. Trimming at V came to 4 bases and at J to 6 bases, leaving 11 bases not matched to a gene. From germline, CDR1 is SGDLS and CDR2 YYNGEE. In DNA form, the CDR3 reads TGTGCCAGCAGCAGACGACTGGGACTAGTAGCCGGGGAGCTGTTTTTT. This gives the protein CASSRRLGLVAGELFF.

V and J are TRBV6-5 and TRBJ2-7; TRBD1 matches at 9 bases. The CDR3 spans 15 residues. V gave up 7 bases and J gave up 3 bases; unmatched junction bases: 10. In germline, CDR1 is MNHEY, CDR2 SVGAGI. Here the CDR3 reads CASMKGQGGNYEQYF. Here the CDR3 DNA reads TGTGCCAGCATGAAGGGACAGGGTGGTAACTACGAGCAGTACTTC.

The gene calls are TRBV6-5 and TRBJ2-7; no reliable D call. CDR1 and CDR2 from the germline V gene are MNHEY and SVGAGI. V lost 0 bases and J 0 bases, leaving 12 bases between the germline ends. CDR3 size: 16 residues. CDR3 protein: CASSYSIGGTSYEQYF. The CDR3 DNA sequence: TGTGCCAGCAGTTACTCAATTGGCGGAACCTCCTACGAGCAGTACTTC.

The chain couples TRBV27 to TRBJ1-2; 9 bases map to TRBD1. From germline, CDR1 is MNHEY and CDR2 SMNVEV (reference sequence). CDR3 length equals 12 residues. Trimming took 5 bases from V and 5 from J; bases not matched to a gene: 0. The CDR3 loop is CASSDRGYGYTF. CDR3 nucleotide sequence: TGTGCCAGCAGTGACAGGGGGTATGGCTACACCTTC.

The chain has TRBV19 and TRBJ2-1; D remains unclear. The CDR3 runs 13 residues. CDR1 and CDR2 from the germline V gene are LNHDA and SQIVND (reference sequence). Trimming left V 6 bases short and J 0 bases short, with 6 bases between. The CDR3 loop reads CASRESSYNEQFF. The CDR3 nucleotides are TGTGCCAGTAGGGAGAGCTCCTACAATGAGCAGTTCTTC.

The J gene is TRBJ2-4, the V gene TRBV20-1; D unclear. In germline, CDR1 is DFQATT, CDR2 SNEGSKA (reference sequence). This CDR3 region has 13 residues. V lost 3 bases, J lost 5 bases, and 11 bases lay in between. CDR3 in amino acids: CSASRGLQNIQYF. In nucleotides, the CDR3 is TGCAGTGCTAGTCGCGGTCTGCAAAACATTCAGTACTTC.

This chain connects TRBV3-1 (or the pseudogene TRBV3-2) to TRBJ2-3, with no clear D. Germline V gene data show CDR1 as LGHDT and CDR2 as YNNKEL (reference sequence). With 5 bases removed from V and 0 bases from J, the gap between germline ends came to 18 bases. This CDR3 has 17 amino acids. In DNA form, the CDR3 reads TGTGCCAGCAGCTACGAACTCTCGGGCTATAGCACAGATACGCAGTATTTT. Its translation: CASSYELSGYSTDTQYF.

The chain is built from TRBV15 and TRBJ1-1; TRBD1 matches at 9 bases. The CDR3 spans 18 residues. V shed 1 base, J shed 3 bases, and the junction held 12 bases outside the gene matches. Germline V gives CDR1 LNHNV, CDR2 YYDKDF (reference sequence). The CDR3 nucleotides read TGTGCCACCAGCAGAGCGCTTGGGGACAGGGAGGGGCACACTGAAGCTTTCTTT. Encoded protein: CATSRALGDREGHTEAFF.

The chain combines TRBV6-2 or TRBV6-3 with TRBJ2-7; possibly TRBD2 for D (6 bases). V was shortened by 4 bases and J by 4 bases, with 11 bases between the two germline ends. This CDR3 region has 13 residues. The germline V gene encodes CDR1 MNHEY and CDR2 SVGEGT. The CDR3 DNA is TGTGCCAGCAGTTCCTGGGGAGGATACGAGCAGTACTTC. This translates into CASSSWGGYEQYF.

The chain links TRBV9 to TRBJ2-3; D is undetermined. The germline V gene encodes CDR1 SGDLS and CDR2 YYNGEE. V was shortened by 0 bases and J by 1 base, with 9 bases between the two germline ends. CDR3 size: 15 residues. Written as DNA, the CDR3 is TGTGCCAGCAGCGTAGTAGATCGAGGCACAGATACGCAGTATTTT. It is translated as CASSVVDRGTDTQYF.

The V call is TRBV9, the J call TRBJ1-2; 8 nucleotides line up with TRBD1. V gave up 2 bases and J gave up 3 bases; unmatched junction bases: 6. Germline-derived CDR1 and CDR2 are SGDLS and YYNGEE. The CDR3 length is 15 residues. The CDR3 nucleotides read TGTGCCAGCAGCGTTCGAGGACAGGGTGACTATGGCTACACCTTC. Its translation: CASSVRGQGDYGYTF.

Worth noting for this clone: Other DNA sequences in the sample encode the same CDR3. The rearrangement uses TRBV6-5 and TRBJ1-1, with TRBD1 identical over 7 bases. Germline CDR1 MNHEY, CDR2 SVGAGI. The V segment lost 5 bases and the J segment 4 bases; nucleotides outside the gene matches: 4. The CDR3 totals 13 residues. The CDR3 loop reads CASSLQGGTEAFF. CDR3 nucleotide sequence: TGTGCCAGCAGTCTCCAGGGGGGCACTGAAGCTTTCTTT.

V is TRBV12-5 and J is TRBJ2-7; tentatively, D is TRBD1 or TRBD2 (5 bases each). Between the trimmed V and J ends, which lost 8 bases and 0 bases, there was a span of 11 bases. There are 13 residues in the CDR3. CDR1 is LGHNT, CDR2 FRNRAP, per germline. Here the CDR3 DNA reads TGTGCTAGTCGGGGCTTGAACTCCTACGAGCAGTACTTC. Its protein is CASRGLNSYEQYF.

The chain employs TRBV27 and TRBJ1-5; 8 nucleotides align to TRBD1. V shed 8 bases, J shed 0 bases, and the junction held 6 bases outside the gene matches. Germline lookup yields CDR1 MNHEY and CDR2 SMNVEV (reference sequence). This CDR3 is built from 15 residues. CDR3 in DNA: TGTGCCAGCTCGGACAGGGAGTATAGCAATCAGCCCCAGCATTTT. Amino acid sequence: CASSDREYSNQPQHF.

This clone was counted only a few times. This rearrangement joins TRBV10-3 to TRBJ1-3; 7 bases match TRBD1. V dropped 7 bases and J dropped 2; count of bases not matched to a gene: 2. This CDR3 comprises 13 residues. From germline, CDR1 is ENHRY and CDR2 SYGVKD. The CDR3, as DNA: TGTGCCATCACCGACAGGGCTGGAAACACCATATATTTT. It is translated as CAITDRAGNTIYF.

The CDR3 DNA is TGTGCCAGCAGCCAAGAGCCGAACGGTAACTATGGCTACACCTTC. It yields the protein CASSQEPNGNYGYTF. This chain joins TRBV4-2 and TRBJ1-2; D gene uncertain. Trimming took 0 bases from V and 1 from J, leaving 9 bases between them. Germline V lookup: CDR1 LGHNA, CDR2 YNFKEQ. The CDR3 is made up of 15 amino acids.

V is TRBV6-5 and J is TRBJ1-6, with 9 positions matching TRBD1. CDR3 length equals 15 residues. J lost 6 bases, V lost 2 bases, and 2 bases had no gene match. From germline, CDR1 is MNHEY and CDR2 SVGAGI. This CDR3 reads CASSYLGQGNSPLHF. In DNA, the CDR3 is TGTGCCAGCAGTTACCTGGGACAGGGTAATTCACCCCTCCACTTT.

This clone has a handful of counts. This specimen includes other DNA sequences encoding the same CDR3. The CDR3 loop is CASSLGGSPLHF. The CDR3 nucleotides read TGTGCCAGCAGCTTAGGGGGGAGTCCCCTCCACTTT. The V and J genes are TRBV7-9 and TRBJ1-6; D is possibly TRBD1 (5 bases). The CDR3 length is 12 residues. Trimming pared 1 base from V and 13 bases from J, leaving 8 bases between. CDR1 is SEHNR and CDR2 is FQNEAQ in the germline V gene (reference sequence).

This rearrangement joins TRBV7-9 to TRBJ2-1; perhaps TRBD2 as D (7 bases). This CDR3 has 13 amino acids. From germline, CDR1 is SEHNR and CDR2 FQNEAQ (reference sequence). Between the trimmed V and J ends, which lost 6 bases and 8 bases, there was a span of 14 bases. The CDR3 loop is CASRIREGDEQFF. CDR3 coding DNA: TGTGCCAGCAGGATAAGGGAGGGGGATGAGCAGTTCTTC.

J is TRBJ1-5 and V is TRBV3-1 (or the pseudogene TRBV3-2), with D hard to call. The ends were cut back, 1 base at V and 1 base at J, with 8 bases in the middle. The length of the CDR3 is 15 residues. Germline lookup yields CDR1 LGHDT and CDR2 YNNKEL (reference sequence). The CDR3 sequence: CASSQVVGSNQPQHF. The CDR3 nucleotides read TGTGCCAGCAGCCAAGTGGTGGGGAGCAATCAGCCCCAGCATTTT.

The CDR3 loop is CASSLAGVETQYF. CDR3 in DNA: TGTGCCAGCAGTTTAGCCGGGGTTGAGACCCAGTACTTC. The chain uses TRBV12-3 or TRBV12-4 and TRBJ2-5; the D gene is possibly TRBD2 (5 bases). This CDR3 is 13 amino acids long. V lost 0 bases and J lost 5, with 7 bases in between.

The chain uses TRBV28 and TRBJ2-7; 8 nucleotides match TRBD2. J lost 4 bases, V lost 6 bases, and 14 bases had no gene match. In germline, CDR1 is MDHEN, CDR2 SYDVKM. CDR3 size: 16 residues. CDR3 protein: CASRSGGAGAFYEQYF. Written as DNA, the CDR3 is TGTGCCAGCAGGTCCGGGGGAGCGGGAGCTTTTTACGAGCAGTACTTC.

The chain uses TRBV4-3 and TRBJ1-6; unclear D gene. The CDR3 contains 15 residues. V lost 1 base to trimming and J lost 6 bases, with 10 bases between them. The V gene's germline CDR1 is LGHNA and CDR2 YSLEER. The CDR3 here is CASSQGIAPNSPLHF. DNA for the CDR3: TGCGCCAGCAGCCAAGGGATTGCCCCTAATTCACCCCTCCACTTT.

This chain uses TRBV6-6 with TRBJ2-3; D gene unclear. Germline CDR1 is MNHNY and CDR2 is SVGAGI (reference sequence). The CDR3 runs 10 residues. With 4 bases removed from V and 6 bases from J, the gap between germline ends came to 2 bases. The CDR3 coding sequence is TGTGCCAGCAGTTCGGATACGCAGTATTTT. Its protein product is CASSSDTQYF.

The J gene is TRBJ2-7, the V gene TRBV11-2, with D possibly being TRBD1 (6 bases). CDR1 SGHAT and CDR2 FQNNGV come from the germline V gene. This CDR3 region has 14 residues. V shed 3 bases and J shed 3 bases, with 12 bases lying between them. The CDR3 region is CASSLGHTNYEQYF. In nucleotides, the CDR3 is TGTGCCAGCAGCTTGGGACATACTAACTACGAGCAGTACTTC.

The rearrangement joins TRBV14 to TRBJ2-5, with D unresolved. CDR1 is SGHDN and CDR2 is FVKESK in the germline V gene. The V end lost 8 bases, the J end lost 3 bases, and 10 bases lay between the germline ends. CDR3 length: 12 residues. CDR3 nucleotide sequence: TGTGCCAGCGGTGGGGTTGAAGAGACCCAGTACTTC. It encodes CASGGVEETQYF.